This section outlines one T cell receptor (beta chain) sequence together with its context. Antigen specificity is unknown. The CDR3 sequence is 14 residues long. Trimming pared 3 bases from V and 0 bases from J, leaving 5 bases between. Germline lookup yields CDR1 LNHDA and CDR2 SQIVND (reference sequence). This sample is drawn from a study of shared clonotypes between healthy human individuals. Genomic DNA came from about 90 million PBMCs in unsorted samples. Overall study results and limits: Owing to a small donor count, the genetic and exposure-history diversity represented was limited.

The test was conducted at deep level. This table comes from immunoSEQ multiplex PCR, and its TCRdb copy is limited to in-frame clones, with some not included. The sample has 400,000 to 500,000 clones, about three quarters seen once. The J gene is TRBJ1-4, the V gene TRBV19, with D hard to call. Sequenced: PBMCs. This TCR derives from a woman in her forties in good health. Some clones in this sample may be carry-over from other donors' samples. The CDR3 bases are TGTGCCAGTAGTATTTACGCAACTAATGAAAAACTGTTTTTT. Protein: CASSIYATNEKLFF.